One TCR beta chain is described in this entry. The antigen is not known. Only in-frame clones appear in the TCRdb table, and some are missing; sequencing was by immunoSEQ multiplex PCR. The sample lists 550,000 to 750,000 clones, 92% occurring once. The naive CD8 fraction comprised CD45RO-negative cells positively selected for CCR7 and excluded terminally differentiated effector memory CD45RA+ cells. The source of the sample is a study of shared clonotypes between healthy human individuals. Study summary: CD4 naive cells filled three plates per donor, CD4 memory three, CD8 naive two and CD8 memory one. The study's findings and limits: Rarefaction demonstrated incomplete sorted-subset sequencing despite large depth.

The CDR3 is 16 amino acids. Germline V gene sequence: CDR1 MNHNS, CDR2 SASEGT. V lost 3 bases, J lost 0 bases, and 7 bases stayed unmatched. The sequence was obtained from a man younger than 45 in good health. The chain is built from TRBV6-1 and TRBJ1-2; 7 bases are shared with TRBD1. Sequenced input: naive CD8+ T cells sorted from blood. Here the CDR3 reads CASSEDRRVANYGYTF. The CDR3 DNA reads TGTGCCAGCAGTGAGGACAGGCGAGTAGCTAACTATGGCTACACCTTC.